What follows are 23 T cell receptor beta chains derived from one specimen sequenced in a study of T-cell reconstitution after alpha-beta-depleted transplantation in children. For TCRbeta, the library was prepared with unique molecular identifiers. TCRdb re-called the PCR reads with MiXCR, one entry per CDR3 protein. The table lists 250,000 to 300,000 distinct CDR3 sequences, 9.9% of them singletons. This specimen consisted of PBMCs from the stem cell graft donor, obtained from the stem cell graft. Receptor source: a human donor who donated a stem cell graft to a child with SCID.

The J gene is TRBJ2-1, the V gene TRBV7-8; unclear D gene. CDR1 is SGHVS and CDR2 is FQNEAQ in the germline V gene. The V end was cut by 6 bases, the J end by 4 bases, with 10 bases between. There are 13 residues in the CDR3. CDR3 in amino acids: CASSSLGYNEQFF. As DNA, the CDR3 is TGTGCCAGCAGTTCTCTCGGATACAATGAGCAGTTCTTC.

Many counts were recorded for this clonotype. The gene calls are TRBV4-1 and TRBJ2-7; TRBD1 might be the D (5 bases). V shed 0 bases and J shed 3 bases, with 12 bases lying between them. Germline V CDR1 and CDR2: MGHRA, YSYEKL. The CDR3 has 15 residues. CDR3 DNA: TGCGCCAGCAGCCAAGATAAGGGGTTAAGCTACGAGCAGTACTTC. Translated: CASSQDKGLSYEQYF.

This clonotype was recorded many times. The chain has TRBV12-3 or TRBV12-4 and TRBJ1-1; 7 bases match TRBD1. This CDR3 is built from 15 residues. J lost 4 bases, V lost 4 bases, and 9 bases had no gene match. CDR3 nucleotides: TGTGCCAGCAGTTCCTGGGAGGGGGCGGGCACTGAAGCTTTCTTT. Protein: CASSSWEGAGTEAFF.

This clonotype was seen ten or more times. The rearrangement links TRBV7-8 to TRBJ2-5; possible D gene TRBD2, 5 bases. Between the trimmed V and J ends, which lost 2 bases and 5 bases, there was a span of 12 bases. There are 14 residues in the CDR3. Germline values: CDR1 SGHVS, CDR2 FQNEAQ. The CDR3 is CASSLRRRGETQYF. As DNA, the CDR3 is TGTGCCAGCAGCTTACGACGGCGCGGGGAGACCCAGTACTTC.

The CDR3 region has the DNA TGCAGCGTTGCGCCCACAGGGTTCAATGAGCAGTTCTTC. This translates into CSVAPTGFNEQFF. This chain links TRBV29-1 with TRBJ2-1, with D maybe TRBD1 (6 bases). V was pared by 4 bases and J by 6 bases, with 13 bases between. CDR3 size: 13 residues. From germline, CDR1 is SQVTM and CDR2 ANQGSEA.

This clonotype was counted many times. The J gene is TRBJ2-1, the V gene TRBV14; no firm D call. Trimming removed 4 bases at V and 2 bases at J, with 6 bases between. The CDR3 is made up of 13 amino acids. Germline CDR1 is SGHDN and CDR2 is FVKESK. CDR3 in DNA: TGTGCCAGCAGCCCCAGACCCTACAATGAGCAGTTCTTC. This sequence encodes CASSPRPYNEQFF.

This clonotype showed up many times. V usage is TRBV5-1 and J usage is TRBJ2-7; D unclear. CDR1 and CDR2 (germline): SGHRS, YFSETQ. Trimming pared 0 bases from V and 2 bases from J, leaving 9 bases between. The CDR3 sequence is 14 residues long. CDR3 nucleotide sequence: TGCGCCAGCAGCTTGGAACAAGAGCCCTACGAGCAGTACTTC. Protein: CASSLEQEPYEQYF.

This chain links TRBV7-6 with TRBJ2-1, with TRBD1 matching over 10 bases. V lost 5 bases, J lost 1 base, and 8 bases stayed unmatched. Germline CDR1 SGHVS, CDR2 FNYEAQ. CDR3 length equals 17 residues. The CDR3 nucleotides are TGTGCCAGCAGCCGCGACAGGGGGCGACTTTCCTACAATGAGCAGTTCTTC. Its translation: CASSRDRGRLSYNEQFF. The whole variable domain, remainder taken from reference TRBV7-6 and TRBJ2-1, is GAGVSQSPRYKVTKRGQDVALRCDPISGHVSLYWYRQALGQGPEFLTYFNYEAQQDKSGLPNDRFSAERPEGSISTLTIQRTEQRDSAMYRCASSRDRGRLSYNEQFFGPGTRLTVL.

This clonotype was detected many times. This chain links TRBV14 with TRBJ1-1; perhaps TRBD1 as D (6 bases). The V end lost 8 bases, the J end lost 3 bases, and 19 bases lay between the germline ends. Germline CDR1 is SGHDN and CDR2 is FVKESK. This CDR3 is 15 amino acids long. The CDR3 DNA reads TGTGCCAGCCTACGTAAGGGGGAAGGGGACACTGAAGCTTTCTTT. It translates to CASLRKGEGDTEAFF. The full variable domain, its missing parts supplied by reference TRBV14 and TRBJ1-1, is EAGVTQFPSHSVIEKGQTVTLRCDPISGHDNLYWYRRVMGKEIKFLLHFVKESKQDESGMPNNRFLAERTGGTYSTLKVQPAELEDSGVYFCASLRKGEGDTEAFFGQGTRLTVV.

This clonotype was recorded a few times. The V gene is TRBV20-1, the J gene TRBJ2-4, with D unresolved. V lost 2 bases and J 5 bases, leaving 10 bases between the germline ends. Looked up from germline, CDR1 is DFQATT and CDR2 is SNEGSKA (reference sequence). This CDR3 comprises 13 residues. CDR3 DNA sequence: TGCAGTGCTAGATCCCTTGCCGAAAACATTCAGTACTTC. The encoded protein is CSARSLAENIQYF.

This clonotype was seen at least ten times. The chain carries TRBV5-1 and TRBJ2-3; D could derive from TRBD1 or TRBD2 (5 bases each). CDR3 size: 14 residues. Trimming cost V 0 bases and J 3 bases, with 8 bases left between them. CDR1 and CDR2 from the germline V gene are SGHRS and YFSETQ. CDR3 region: CASSLEWGTDTQYF. CDR3 nucleotides: TGCGCCAGCAGCTTGGAATGGGGGACAGATACGCAGTATTTT.

This chain links TRBV7-2 with TRBJ2-1; maybe TRBD2 (7 bases). The CDR3 extends over 16 amino acids. Germline V gene data show CDR1 as SGHTA and CDR2 as FQGNSA. Deletions cut 0 bases from V and 8 bases from J, with 17 bases between. CDR3 in amino acids: CASSLAGGGALDEQFF. The CDR3 DNA follows: TGTGCCAGCAGCTTAGCAGGTGGGGGGGCCCTCGATGAGCAGTTCTTC.

As for this clonotype: This clone may be a read error of a much larger clone one base away. This rearrangement joins TRBV5-1 to TRBJ1-3; D is undetermined. The CDR3 runs 18 residues. The V gene lost 3 bases and the J gene lost 0 bases, with 19 bases spanning the gap. Germline V gene sequence: CDR1 SGHRS, CDR2 YFSETQ. The CDR3 is CASSSSHSGNGSGNTIYF. CDR3 DNA sequence: TGCGCCAGCAGCTCGAGCCACAGTGGTAACGGCTCTGGAAACACCATATATTTT.

This clonotype occurred a few times. The rearrangement joins TRBV6-1 to TRBJ1-6; 7 nucleotides line up with TRBD1. Per the germline V gene, CDR1 is MNHNS and CDR2 is SASEGT. The CDR3 loop spans 16 amino acids. Trimming at V came to 4 bases and at J to 0 bases, leaving 3 bases not matched to a gene. The chain's CDR3 is CASSVDRSSYNSPLHF. The CDR3 DNA follows: TGTGCCAGCAGTGTGGACAGGTCCTCCTATAATTCACCCCTCCACTTT.

Only a few counts were recorded for this clonotype. J is TRBJ2-5 and V is TRBV3-1; 7 bases agree with TRBD2. The CDR3 runs 17 residues. With V trimmed by 1 base and J by 5 bases, 13 bases remained unmatched. Germline V CDR1 and CDR2: LGHDT, YNNKEL (reference sequence). CDR3 sequence reads: CASSQVRGSGEVETQYF. CDR3 coding DNA: TGTGCCAGCAGCCAAGTTCGGGGGAGCGGGGAGGTGGAGACCCAGTACTTC.

The table lists this clonotype with many counts. The chain combines TRBV7-2 with TRBJ1-1; no definite D call. Deletions cut 6 bases from V and 11 bases from J, with 22 bases between. The length of the CDR3 is 14 residues. Germline assignment: CDR1 SGHTA and CDR2 FQGNSA. The CDR3 sequence: CASSPGLGGVSAFF. CDR3 DNA: TGTGCCAGCAGTCCCGGACTCGGCGGCGTGAGCGCTTTCTTT. The entire variable domain, with the rest obtained from reference TRBV7-2 and TRBJ1-1, is as follows: GAGVSQSPSNKVTEKGKDVELRCDPISGHTALYWYRQSLGQGLEFLIYFQGNSAPDKSGLPSDRFSAERTGGSVSTLTIQRTQQEDSAVYLCASSPGLGGVSAFFGQGTRLTVV.

The CDR3 DNA follows: TGTGCCAGTAGCGGCGCCCAGGCGGCAGATACGCAGTATTTT. Translating it yields CASSGAQAADTQYF. The genes are TRBV19 and TRBJ2-3; D unresolved. This CDR3 spans 14 amino acids. CDR1 and CDR2 from the germline V gene are LNHDA and SQIVND (reference sequence). V lost 6 bases to trimming and J lost 4 bases, with 14 bases between them.

The chain recombines TRBV7-9 with TRBJ1-1; D remains ambiguous. Germline CDR1 SEHNR, CDR2 FQNEAQ (reference sequence). CDR3 size: 14 residues. V dropped 3 bases and J dropped 11 bases, with 19 bases sitting between them. CDR3 DNA sequence: TGTGCCAGCAGCTTGTCAAGAGTCCAAACAAGTGCTTTCTTT. Translating gives CASSLSRVQTSAFF.

In this sample, this clonotype turned up a few times. This chain connects TRBV6-4 to TRBJ2-3; TRBD2 agrees at 9 bases. V was pared by 3 bases and J by 10 bases, with 8 bases of the junction left unmatched. In germline, CDR1 is MRHNA, CDR2 SNTAGT. The CDR3 sequence is 14 residues long. Written as DNA, the CDR3 is TGTGCCAGCAGTGAGGGCGGGGGGGCCGACCCGCAGTATTTT. Its translation is CASSEGGGADPQYF.

This clonotype was observed a few times. The chain has TRBV5-1 and TRBJ2-2; TRBD1 matches at 7 bases. With V trimmed by 0 bases and J by 1 base, 0 bases remained unmatched. Germline-derived CDR1 and CDR2 are SGHRS and YFSETQ. The CDR3 spans 15 residues. Written as DNA, the CDR3 is TGCGCCAGCAGCTTGGACAGGGGGAACACCGGGGAGCTGTTTTTT. Amino acids: CASSLDRGNTGELFF.

This clonotype was observed a few times. The chain couples TRBV6-2 or TRBV6-3 to TRBJ1-2; D unresolved. The CDR3 covers 13 residues. Trimming pared 4 bases from V and 0 bases from J, leaving 6 bases between. Germline V gene data show CDR1 as MNHEY and CDR2 as SVGEGT. CDR3 residues: CASSLATNYGYTF. The CDR3 DNA follows: TGTGCCAGCAGTTTAGCGACTAACTATGGCTACACCTTC.

This clonotype was recorded a few times. V is TRBV6-5 and J is TRBJ1-2; 7 bases are shared with TRBD1. V lost 2 bases, J lost 0 bases, and 3 bases stayed unmatched. The germline gives CDR1 MNHEY, CDR2 SVGAGI. The CDR3 loop spans 15 amino acids. The DNA for the CDR3 is TGTGCCAGCAGTTACACCCAGGGGGCTAACTATGGCTACACCTTC. Translation: CASSYTQGANYGYTF.

V gene TRBV27 combines with J gene TRBJ2-5; D is unclear. This CDR3 comprises 13 residues. Germline CDR1 MNHEY, CDR2 SMNVEV (reference sequence). The V and J ends lost 6 bases and 4 bases respectively, with 12 bases between them. The CDR3 nucleotides read TGTGCCAGCAGAATTGCAGGCGGAGAGACCCAGTACTTC. Its translation is CASRIAGGETQYF.